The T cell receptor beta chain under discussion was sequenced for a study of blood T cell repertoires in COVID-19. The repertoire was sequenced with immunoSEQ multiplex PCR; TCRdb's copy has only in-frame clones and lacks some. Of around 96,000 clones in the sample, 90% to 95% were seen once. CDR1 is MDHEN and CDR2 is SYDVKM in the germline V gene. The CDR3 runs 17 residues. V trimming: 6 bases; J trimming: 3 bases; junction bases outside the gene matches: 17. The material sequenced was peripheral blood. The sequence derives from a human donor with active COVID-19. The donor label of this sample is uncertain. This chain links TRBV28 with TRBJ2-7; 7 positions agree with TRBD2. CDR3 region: CASSTRRSVTSYYEQYF. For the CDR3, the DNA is TGTGCCAGCAGCACCCGGCGCAGCGTGACTAGCTACTACGAGCAGTACTTC.